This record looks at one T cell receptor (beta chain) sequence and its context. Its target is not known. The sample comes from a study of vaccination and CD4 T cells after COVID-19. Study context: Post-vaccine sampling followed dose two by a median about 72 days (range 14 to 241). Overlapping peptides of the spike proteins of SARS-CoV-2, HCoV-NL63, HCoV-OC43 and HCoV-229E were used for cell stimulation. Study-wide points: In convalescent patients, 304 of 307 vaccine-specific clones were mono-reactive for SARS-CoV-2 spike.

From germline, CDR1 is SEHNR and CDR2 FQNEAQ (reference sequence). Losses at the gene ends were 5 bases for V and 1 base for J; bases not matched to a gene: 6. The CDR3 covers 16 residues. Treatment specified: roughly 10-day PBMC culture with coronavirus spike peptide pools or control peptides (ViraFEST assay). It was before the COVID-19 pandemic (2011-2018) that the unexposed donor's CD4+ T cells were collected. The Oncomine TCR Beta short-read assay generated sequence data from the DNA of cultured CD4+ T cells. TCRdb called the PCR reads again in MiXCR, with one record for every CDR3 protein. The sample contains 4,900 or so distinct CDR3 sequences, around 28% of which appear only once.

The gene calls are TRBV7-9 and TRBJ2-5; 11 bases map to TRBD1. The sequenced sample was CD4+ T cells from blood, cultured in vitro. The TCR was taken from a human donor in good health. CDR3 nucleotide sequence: TGTGCCAGCAGCATAGGGACAGGGGGAATCCAAGAGACCCAGTACTTC. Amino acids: CASSIGTGGIQETQYF.